The 26 T cell receptor beta chains below were found in one sample sequenced in a study of T cell responses to AZD1222 COVID-19 vaccine. TCRdb's table, derived via immunoSEQ multiplex PCR, lists solely in-frame clones and lacks some. The table has some 200,000 clones, just over 90% seen once. The sequencing here drew on peripheral blood, taken on day 0 of AZD1222 vaccination. The receptors originated from an adult in good health.

The J gene is TRBJ1-2, the V gene TRBV2; possibly TRBD1 for D (5 bases). CDR3 size: 14 residues. Per the germline V gene, CDR1 is SNHLY and CDR2 is FYNNEI. V was cut by 5 bases and J by 3 bases, with 13 bases left in between. The chain's CDR3 is CASSLSGDDYGYTF. Here the CDR3 DNA reads TGTGCCAGCAGTCTTTCGGGGGATGACTATGGCTACACCTTC.

This clone appeared a single time. The rearrangement joins TRBV18 to TRBJ2-3, with 7 bases that match TRBD2. V lost 4 bases to trimming and J lost 3 bases; unmatched junction nucleotides: 10. The germline V gene has CDR1 KGHSH and CDR2 LQKENI. This CDR3 comprises 16 residues. The CDR3 here is CASSLASGTGTDTQYF. Written as DNA, the CDR3 is TGTGCCAGCTCACTGGCGAGCGGGACGGGGACAGATACGCAGTATTTT.

The gene calls are TRBV11-2 and TRBJ2-1; 7 bases agree with TRBD1. This CDR3 comprises 16 residues. V was clipped by 0 bases and J by 6 bases; unmatched bases: 8. The germline V gene has CDR1 SGHAT and CDR2 FQNNGV. As DNA, the CDR3 is TGTGCCAGCAGCTTAGAGACTTTCGGGACAGTCAATGAGCAGTTCTTC. Protein: CASSLETFGTVNEQFF.

The chain links TRBV27 to TRBJ1-6; 12 bases match TRBD1. Germline-derived CDR1 and CDR2 are MNHEY and SMNVEV (reference sequence). The CDR3 length is 16 residues. With V trimmed by 2 bases and J by 10 bases, 6 bases remained unmatched. The CDR3 spells CASSLGTGGSKSPLHF. CDR3 DNA: TGTGCCAGCAGTTTAGGGACAGGGGGCTCTAAGTCACCCCTCCACTTT.

This chain connects TRBV7-9 to TRBJ1-4; tentatively, D is TRBD1 (5 bases). V was trimmed by 7 bases and J by 6 bases, leaving 15 bases between them. Per germline, CDR1 SEHNR and CDR2 FQNEAQ (reference sequence). This CDR3 region has 14 residues. CDR3: CASTITGGDEKLFF. CDR3 DNA sequence: TGTGCCAGCACCATTACGGGGGGAGATGAAAAACTGTTTTTT.

This clone was found once. This chain joins TRBV7-9 and TRBJ2-7; 9 bases match TRBD1. J gave up 7 bases and V 5 bases, and 9 bases lay outside the gene matches. CDR1 is SEHNR and CDR2 is FQNEAQ in the germline V gene (reference sequence). CDR3 size: 14 residues. The CDR3 nucleotides are TGTGCCAGCAGCCGGGACAGGGCGTCCGGAGAGCAGTACTTC. It translates to CASSRDRASGEQYF.

The chain is built from TRBV27 and TRBJ1-6, with D possibly being TRBD1 (5 bases). Looked up from germline, CDR1 is MNHEY and CDR2 is SMNVEV (reference sequence). This CDR3 contains 18 residues. V dropped 3 bases and J dropped 5 bases, with 20 bases sitting between them. CDR3 DNA sequence: TGTGCCAGCAGTTTTATAGGAGGGGCCGGACGGAATAATTCACCCCTCCACTTT. This translates into CASSFIGGAGRNNSPLHF.

This chain uses TRBV7-9 with TRBJ1-3; 11 bases align to TRBD1. The CDR3 length is 15 residues. Germline lookup yields CDR1 SEHNR and CDR2 FQNEAQ (reference sequence). The V and J ends lost 4 bases and 4 bases, in that order; junction bases with no gene match: 3. The CDR3 nucleotides are TGTGCCAGCAGCTCCCGGGACAGGGGGGGAAACACCATATATTTT. It encodes CASSSRDRGGNTIYF.

The chain links TRBV7-9 to TRBJ2-5; D call uncertain. CDR3 length: 12 amino acids. CDR1 and CDR2 (germline): SEHNR, FQNEAQ (reference sequence). V lost 5 bases and J 3 bases, leaving 7 bases between the germline ends. In DNA, the CDR3 is TGTGCCAGCAGCCCAAAGAAAGAGACCCAGTACTTC. This gives the protein CASSPKKETQYF. Variable domain in full (rest from reference TRBV7-9 and TRBJ2-5): DTGVSQNPRHKITKRGQNVTFRCDPISEHNRLYWYRQTLGQGPEFLTYFQNEAQLEKSRLLSDRFSAERPKGSFSTLEIQRTEQGDSAMYLCASSPKKETQYFGPGTRLLVL.

The V gene is TRBV18, the J gene TRBJ1-2; D not resolved. V was clipped by 0 bases and J by 1 base, with 9 bases between them. The CDR3 is 15 residues long. CDR1 is KGHSH, CDR2 LQKENI, per germline. The CDR3 DNA reads as TGTGCCAGCTCACCACCGAACGGTTTTAACTATGGCTACACCTTC. It translates to CASSPPNGFNYGYTF.

The chain has TRBV18 and TRBJ1-6, with 8 bases fitting TRBD1. V lost 2 bases to trimming and J lost 8 bases; unmatched junction nucleotides: 5. Germline V gene data show CDR1 as KGHSH and CDR2 as LQKENI. This CDR3 region has 15 residues. CDR3 protein: CASSPWTGRDSPLHF. The CDR3 DNA is TGTGCCAGCTCACCATGGACAGGGAGGGATTCACCCCTCCACTTT.

The chain has TRBV11-2 and TRBJ1-6; no clear D gene. Germline V gives CDR1 SGHAT, CDR2 FQNNGV. CDR3 length equals 13 residues. V lost 3 bases and J lost 7, with 7 bases in between. The CDR3 reads CASSLDGNSPLHF. The CDR3 DNA sequence: TGTGCCAGCAGCTTGGACGGGAATTCACCCCTCCACTTT.

This clone was observed a single time. V gene TRBV19 combines with J gene TRBJ1-1; a weak D match, TRBD1 (5 bases). This CDR3 is 14 amino acids long. Germline CDR1 reads LNHDA; CDR2 reads SQIVND (reference sequence). Trimming took off 3 bases at V and 4 bases at J, with 12 bases between the two ends. The CDR3: CASSMWGVGTEAFF. CDR3 DNA sequence: TGTGCCAGTAGTATGTGGGGGGTTGGCACTGAAGCTTTCTTT.

The chain links TRBV12-5 to TRBJ2-3, with a possible D match to TRBD2 (6 bases). Germline loops: CDR1 LGHNT, CDR2 FRNRAP. Trimming stripped 3 bases from V and 8 bases from J, with 6 bases between. The CDR3 loop spans 11 amino acids. The CDR3 DNA sequence: TGTGCTAGTGGTTTCGGGGGTACGCAGTATTTT. Translating it yields CASGFGGTQYF.

V usage is TRBV10-3 and J usage is TRBJ1-2, with 8 bases aligning to TRBD1. The germline V gene has CDR1 ENHRY and CDR2 SYGVKD. CDR3 length: 14 residues. V lost 4 bases to trimming and J lost 4 bases; unmatched junction nucleotides: 5. This chain's CDR3 is CAISADREAYGYTF. The CDR3 region has the DNA TGTGCCATCAGTGCGGACAGGGAGGCCTATGGCTACACCTTC.

In this sample, this clone turned up once. V gene TRBV27 combines with J gene TRBJ1-6, with TRBD1 matching over 7 bases. CDR1 MNHEY and CDR2 SMNVEV come from the germline V gene (reference sequence). The ends lost 5 bases at V and 0 bases at J; junction bases unmatched: 7. The CDR3 covers 17 residues. CDR3 DNA sequence: TGTGCCAGCAGTACCCGACAGGGATCCTCCTATAATTCACCCCTCCACTTT. Its protein is CASSTRQGSSYNSPLHF.

This chain connects TRBV19 to TRBJ1-1; 10 bases match TRBD1. Losses at the gene ends were 4 bases for V and 0 bases for J; bases not matched to a gene: 17. The CDR3 spans 20 residues. CDR1 LNHDA and CDR2 SQIVND come from the germline V gene (reference sequence). This chain's CDR3 is CASSTNRDRGVVLMNTEAFF. The DNA of the CDR3 is TGTGCCAGTAGTACGAACCGGGACAGGGGTGTAGTGCTGATGAACACTGAAGCTTTCTTT.

The V and J genes are TRBV10-3 and TRBJ2-7; the match to TRBD1 covers 9 bases. Trimming took 7 bases from V and 7 from J; bases not matched to a gene: 8. The CDR3 is 13 amino acids. The V gene's germline CDR1 is ENHRY and CDR2 SYGVKD. The CDR3 DNA reads as TGTGCCATCACCCAGGGACAGGGAGGGGAGCAGTACTTC. Its translation is CAITQGQGGEQYF.

The chain combines TRBV5-6 with TRBJ1-2; D might be TRBD1 (6 bases). The CDR3 runs to 18 residues. The germline V and J ends were trimmed by 0 bases and 2 bases, with 20 bases remaining between them. CDR1 SGHDT and CDR2 YYEEEE come from the germline V gene. CDR3 amino acids: CASSLAVDRLAHNYGYTF. In DNA, the CDR3 is TGTGCCAGCAGCTTGGCCGTGGACAGACTAGCTCACAACTATGGCTACACCTTC.

The chain recombines TRBV27 with TRBJ1-5; TRBD1 might be the D (5 bases). Deletions cut 1 base from V and 3 bases from J, with 13 bases between. Germline-derived CDR1 and CDR2 are MNHEY and SMNVEV (reference sequence). The CDR3 covers 16 residues. CDR3 sequence: CASSLWGTDNNQPQHF. The CDR3 DNA follows: TGTGCCAGCAGTTTATGGGGGACTGATAACAATCAGCCCCAGCATTTT.

The V call is TRBV27, the J call TRBJ1-5, with a tentative D call TRBD1 (6 bases). The germline gives CDR1 MNHEY, CDR2 SMNVEV (reference sequence). Between the trimmed V and J ends, which lost 3 bases and 0 bases, there was a span of 9 bases. This CDR3 has 15 amino acids. CDR3 DNA sequence: TGTGCCAGCAGTTTTAGGGGGGATAGCAATCAGCCCCAGCATTTT. Its protein product is CASSFRGDSNQPQHF.

The chain carries TRBV21-1 and TRBJ2-7; TRBD1 reflects the table's D call only, with no check against the DNA. TRBV21-1 is a pseudogene. The CDR3 is 14 residues long. The chain's CDR3 is CASSGDRFTYEQYF. The CDR3 DNA sequence: TGTGCCAGCAGCGGCGACAGGTTCACCTACGAGCAGTACTTC.

The chain combines TRBV6-5 with TRBJ2-2, with a tentative D call TRBD2 (7 bases). V lost 0 bases to trimming and J lost 5 bases, with 13 bases between them. The CDR3 length is 16 residues. Germline V gene data show CDR1 as MNHEY and CDR2 as SVGAGI. The CDR3 region has the DNA TGTGCCAGCAGTTACTCCGGGGGGCTAGGTACCGGGGAGCTGTTTTTT. Translation: CASSYSGGLGTGELFF.

The chain recombines TRBV21-1 with TRBJ1-5; the table names TRBD1, a call not compared with the DNA. TRBV21-1 is tagged as a pseudogene. This CDR3 region has 16 residues. The CDR3 loop is CASPTAGTRPYQPQHF. The CDR3 coding sequence is TGTGCCAGCCCGACGGCCGGGACACGACCTTATCAGCCCCAGCATTTT.

The chain combines TRBV10-1 with TRBJ1-1, with D possibly matching TRBD1 (5 bases). The CDR3 is made up of 13 amino acids. Germline V gene data show CDR1 as WNHNN and CDR2 as SYGVQD (reference sequence). The V end lost 6 bases, the J end lost 0 bases, and 8 bases lay between the germline ends. CDR3 sequence (DNA): TGCGCCAGCAGGGGGGGTCTGAACACTGAAGCTTTCTTT. Translated: CASRGGLNTEAFF.

This chain uses TRBV7-7 with TRBJ2-7, with 8 bases identical to TRBD2. Germline CDR1 reads SSHAT; CDR2 reads FNYEAQ (reference sequence). J lost 6 bases, V lost 5 bases, and 9 bases had no gene match. This CDR3 comprises 14 residues. The DNA for the CDR3 is TGTGCCAGCAGCAGGGCAGCGGGAGCATTCGAGCAGTACTTC. It yields the protein CASSRAAGAFEQYF.